The 7 T cell receptor beta chains given below trace back to one sample, sequenced in a study of breast tumors, draining lymph nodes, adjacent tissues. Using its own MiXCR run on the multiplex PCR reads, TCRdb lists one record per CDR3 protein. The sample records about 46,000 distinct CDR3 sequences, roughly 23% being singletons. The sample was breast tumor tissue. These TCRs come from a female donor with breast cancer. Some clones in this sample may be carry-over from other donors' samples.

This clonotype was seen ten or more times. The gene calls are TRBV4-1 and TRBJ2-7, with D uncertain. The CDR3 has 13 amino acids. Trimming cost V 4 bases and J 6 bases, with 13 bases left between them. Per germline, CDR1 MGHRA and CDR2 YSYEKL. CDR3 DNA: TGCGCCAGCAGCCCCGCCCCACAATCCGAGCAGTACTTC. Residues: CASSPAPQSEQYF.

This clonotype showed up many times. This sequence joins TRBV11-2 and TRBJ2-7; the D gene is possibly TRBD2 (6 bases). Germline values: CDR1 SGHAT, CDR2 FQNNGV. The CDR3 is made up of 14 amino acids. V lost 5 bases and J 2 bases, leaving 13 bases between the germline ends. CDR3 amino acids: CASSTEAGTYEQYF. CDR3 DNA: TGTGCCAGCAGCACCGAAGCGGGTACCTACGAGCAGTACTTC.

This clonotype was seen many times. J is TRBJ1-3 and V is TRBV20-1; the D is unclear. The CDR3 spans 15 residues. V gave up 3 bases and J gave up 0 bases, with 12 bases separating them. Germline V lookup: CDR1 DFQATT, CDR2 SNEGSKA (reference sequence). CDR3 nucleotide sequence: TGCAGTGCTAGCGAGGGCGCAGTCTCTGGAAACACCATATATTTT. Protein sequence: CSASEGAVSGNTIYF.

This clonotype showed up many times. The rearrangement links TRBV7-2 to TRBJ2-2, with 12 bases identical to TRBD2. Looked up from germline, CDR1 is SGHTA and CDR2 is FQGNSA. Trimming removed 3 bases from V and 0 bases from J; junction bases left unmatched: 8. This CDR3 region has 19 residues. The CDR3 spells CASSLWLAGGLTNTGELFF. CDR3 in DNA: TGTGCCAGCAGCTTGTGGCTAGCGGGGGGGCTAACGAACACCGGGGAGCTGTTTTTT.

At least ten counts were recorded for this clonotype. One end of the junction varies from germline; a read error may be responsible. This rearrangement joins TRBV7-9 to TRBJ1-2; TRBD1 agrees at 10 bases. This CDR3 is 15 amino acids long. Per the germline V gene, CDR1 is SEHNR and CDR2 is FQNEAQ (reference sequence). This CDR3 is CASNLSDRGRSGYTF. The CDR3 DNA is TGTGCCAGCAACTTAAGCGACAGGGGGCGGAGTGGCTACACCTTC.

This clonotype came up many times. Here the CDR3 DNA reads TGTGCCAGTAGTCGAGGGGCTTCTGGAAACACCATATATTTT. This encodes CASSRGASGNTIYF. The V call is TRBV19, the J call TRBJ1-3; TRBD1 might be the D (5 bases). V was trimmed by 5 bases and J by 1 base, leaving 9 bases between them. The CDR3 is 14 residues long. CDR1 is LNHDA and CDR2 is SQIVND in the germline V gene (reference sequence). Variable domain in full (rest from reference TRBV19 and TRBJ1-3): DGGITQSPKYLFRKEGQNVTLSCEQNLNHDAMYWYRQDPGQGLRLIYYSQIVNDFQKGDIAEGYSVSREKKESFPLTVTSAQKNPTAFYLCASSRGASGNTIYFGEGSWLTVV.

In this sample, this clonotype turned up many times. The V gene is TRBV19, the J gene TRBJ1-4, with D possibly matching TRBD1 (6 bases). Germline CDR1 and CDR2: LNHDA and SQIVND (reference sequence). This CDR3 comprises 15 residues. V gave up 8 bases and J gave up 3 bases, with 16 bases separating them. The CDR3 bases are TGTGCCAGTCGGAGTACAGGGAAGGCTAATGAAAAACTGTTTTTT. Residues: CASRSTGKANEKLFF.